What follows describes a single T cell receptor beta chain. The sample originates from a study of blood T cell repertoires in COVID-19. Across the whole study: Sites in the United States, Italy and Spain provided acute and convalescent COVID-19 samples. PBMCs, B-cell-depleted T cells, or T cells were the source of the cDNA or gDNA that made up the material.

This CDR3 spans 14 amino acids. The germline CDR1 and CDR2 sequences are SGHTA and FQGNSA. The ends lost 6 bases at V and 7 bases at J; junction bases unmatched: 7. Per the original methods: Estimation of nucleated cell counts relied on the amplification of reference gene primers. The protocol was immunoSEQ multiplex PCR, while the TCRdb copy is restricted to in-frame clones and leaves out a portion. Clone size and the V and J calls come from that table; the DNA yielded D and trimming. The repertoire includes almost 250,000 clones, roughly 83% of them detected once, and 5.5% to 6% sits in the top ten. Patients of the Seattle cohort, enrolled during active infection, were followed longitudinally.

The receptor's source is a woman older than 75 with COVID-19, enrolled during active disease. The gene calls are TRBV7-2 and TRBJ2-5; TRBD2 matches 11 bases. Sequencing was carried out using peripheral blood. The CDR3, as DNA: TGTGCCAGCAGAATAGCGGGGGGGCCCGGGACCCAGTACTTC. It translates to CASRIAGGPGTQYF.